The 32 T cell receptor beta chains below come from one sample, sequenced in a study of CXCR3-negative and CXCR3-positive naive CD8 T cells. 5' RACE with UMI labels generated the TRB cDNA libraries. With the 5' RACE reads reprocessed, TCRdb shows one record per CDR3 protein and no DNA. This sample contains about 130,000 distinct CDR3 sequences. The sample was naive CXCR3- CD8+ T cells from blood. The sample's subset: CD45RO-CCR7+CD27+CD95- naive CD8+ T cells lacking CXCR3 (TNR3-). The receptors come from a human donor in good health. Some clones in this sample may be carry-over from other donors' samples.

This chain's CDR3 is CASTSIGGDEQFF. The chain employs TRBV14 and TRBJ2-1; TCRdb calls TRBD1, which cannot be checked without DNA. Germline CDR1 and CDR2: SGHDN and FVKESK. This CDR3 region has 13 residues.

The J gene is TRBJ2-3, the V gene TRBV2; no DNA is available, so the TRBD1 call from TCRdb remains unchecked. Germline V gene lookup returns CDR1 SNHLY and CDR2 FYNNEI. The CDR3 has 14 amino acids. CDR3 in amino acids: CASSLEPNTDTQYF. Drawing the rest from reference TRBV2 and TRBJ2-3, the complete variable domain is EPEVTQTPSHQVTQMGQEVILRCVPISNHLYFYWYRQILGQKVEFLVSFYNNEISEKSEIFDDQFSVERPDGSNFTLKIRSTKLEDSAMYFCASSLEPNTDTQYFGPGTRLTVL.

The rearrangement joins TRBV7-9 to TRBJ1-2. The CDR3 spans 13 residues. Germline values: CDR1 SEHNR, CDR2 FQNEAQ (reference sequence). The CDR3 sequence: CASSRPGGPRYTF.

The chain has TRBV4-3 and TRBJ2-1; TCRdb proposes TRBD2, but this gene call is untestable without DNA. CDR1 and CDR2 (germline): LGHNA, YSLEER. The CDR3 has 20 residues. The CDR3 sequence is CASSQDSAAGGRSSYNEQFF.

The V call is TRBV28, the J call TRBJ2-5; TCRdb designates TRBD2, a call that cannot be tested without DNA. Germline V gene lookup returns CDR1 MDHEN and CDR2 SYDVKM. The CDR3 is 14 residues long. CDR3 protein: CASSLLAGAETQYF. Complete variable domain (other parts from reference TRBV28 and TRBJ2-5): DVKVTQSSRYLVKRTGEKVFLECVQDMDHENMFWYRQDPGLGLRLIYFSYDVKMKEKGDIPEGYSVSREKKERFSLILESASTNQTSMYLCASSLLAGAETQYFGPGTRLLVL.

This chain's CDR3 is CSARDRRPRGEQYF. The J gene is TRBJ2-7, the V gene TRBV20-1; the D call from TCRdb, TRBD1, cannot be confirmed without DNA. The CDR3 consists of 14 residues. From germline, CDR1 is DFQATT and CDR2 SNEGSKA (reference sequence).

The chain joins TRBV29-1 to TRBJ1-2. The CDR3 consists of 13 residues. Germline loops: CDR1 SQVTM, CDR2 ANQGSEA. The chain's CDR3 is CSVSTTENYGYTF. Full variable domain (outside the CDR3, taken from reference TRBV29-1 and TRBJ1-2): SAVISQKPSRDICQRGTSLTIQCQVDSQVTMMFWYRQQPGQSLTLIATANQGSEATYESGFVIDKFPISRPNLTFSTLTVSNMSPEDSSIYLCSVSTTENYGYTFGSGTRLTVV.

The rearrangement uses TRBV27 and TRBJ2-1; TCRdb's D call of TRBD1 is untestable without DNA. Germline V gene data show CDR1 as MNHEY and CDR2 as SMNVEV (reference sequence). The CDR3 is made up of 15 amino acids. The chain's CDR3 is CASRAAPGGYNEQFF.

The rearrangement joins TRBV10-3 to TRBJ2-7; no DNA is available, so the TRBD1 call from TCRdb remains unchecked. Germline CDR1 ENHRY, CDR2 SYGVKD. The CDR3 length is 14 residues. This CDR3 is CAISELGETYEQYF.

The chain recombines TRBV19 with TRBJ2-1. CDR1 is LNHDA and CDR2 is SQIVND in the germline V gene (reference sequence). The CDR3 contains 14 residues. This CDR3 reads CASSLNGRHNEQFF. The full variable domain, its missing parts supplied by reference TRBV19 and TRBJ2-1, is DGGITQSPKYLFRKEGQNVTLSCEQNLNHDAMYWYRQDPGQGLRLIYYSQIVNDFQKGDIAEGYSVSREKKESFPLTVTSAQKNPTAFYLCASSLNGRHNEQFFGPGTRLTVL.

This rearrangement joins TRBV18 to TRBJ2-7. This CDR3 is 16 amino acids long. Germline V gives CDR1 KGHSH, CDR2 LQKENI. This CDR3 is CASSPPGLGDLYEQYF.

The chain's CDR3 is CASSQGRGQEAFF. V usage is TRBV4-3 and J usage is TRBJ1-1; without DNA, the TCRdb call of TRBD1 cannot be checked. This CDR3 contains 13 residues. The V gene's germline CDR1 is LGHNA and CDR2 YSLEER.

This chain joins TRBV28 and TRBJ2-5; the D call from TCRdb, TRBD2, cannot be confirmed without DNA. The CDR3 is 16 amino acids. Germline-derived CDR1 and CDR2 are MDHEN and SYDVKM. CDR3 amino acids: CASSLRAGRAEETEYF.

The genes are TRBV7-6 and TRBJ2-5; with no DNA, the TCRdb D assignment of TRBD1 cannot be verified. From germline, CDR1 is SGHVS and CDR2 FNYEAQ. CDR3 length: 15 residues. This chain's CDR3 is CASNKDRGRKETQYF.

This chain connects TRBV19 to TRBJ2-7; TCRdb outputs TRBD1, but without DNA this stays unchecked. CDR3 length equals 14 residues. Germline V gene lookup returns CDR1 LNHDA and CDR2 SQIVND (reference sequence). The CDR3 reads CASKQGQGDHEQYF.

The gene calls are TRBV12-3 or TRBV12-4 and TRBJ2-7; the D call of TRBD1 rests on TCRdb alone, since no DNA is present to check it. CDR3 size: 14 residues. The CDR3 sequence is CASSRPGQAYEQYF.

The chain carries TRBV5-1 and TRBJ2-3. In germline, CDR1 is SGHRS, CDR2 YFSETQ. The CDR3 is made up of 12 amino acids. The CDR3: CASSISTDTQYF.

This chain uses TRBV12-3 or TRBV12-4 with TRBJ2-7. This CDR3 has 13 amino acids. This chain's CDR3 is CASSLFGSYEQYF.

The chain is built from TRBV2 and TRBJ2-1. The length of the CDR3 is 15 residues. Looked up from germline, CDR1 is SNHLY and CDR2 is FYNNEI. This chain's CDR3 is CASSDAGVSYNEQFF.

This rearrangement joins TRBV7-9 to TRBJ2-7. There are 13 residues in the CDR3. The germline V gene encodes CDR1 SEHNR and CDR2 FQNEAQ (reference sequence). The CDR3 loop reads CASSLVQSDEQYF.

The genes are TRBV23-1 and TRBJ2-2; without DNA, the TCRdb call of TRBD1 cannot be checked. TRBV23-1 is treated as an ORF (open reading frame) with a function not yet certain. This CDR3 spans 17 amino acids. The CDR3 here is CASSQLRDRRNTGELFF.

V is TRBV12-3 or TRBV12-4 and J is TRBJ2-3; no DNA is available, so the TRBD2 call from TCRdb remains unchecked. The CDR3 has 14 amino acids. The CDR3 sequence: CASTAGGGTYTQYF.

The CDR3 loop is CASSYVGLAHPEQYF. V is TRBV6-5 and J is TRBJ2-7; the TRBD2 assignment by TCRdb is unverifiable without DNA. Germline V lookup: CDR1 MNHEY, CDR2 SVGAGI. The CDR3 consists of 15 residues.

The chain uses TRBV7-8 and TRBJ2-2; TCRdb gives TRBD2 as the D gene, but with no DNA this cannot be confirmed. The CDR3 spans 17 residues. CDR1 is SGHVS and CDR2 is FQNEAQ in the germline V gene. CDR3 region: CASSYIGPASYTGELFF. Full variable domain (missing parts from reference TRBV7-8 and TRBJ2-2): GAGVSQSPRYKVAKRGQDVALRCDPISGHVSLFWYQQALGQGPEFLTYFQNEAQLDKSGLPSDRFFAERPEGSVSTLKIQRTQQEDSAVYLCASSYIGPASYTGELFFGEGSRLTVL.

This chain uses TRBV10-3 with TRBJ1-1. Germline V lookup: CDR1 ENHRY, CDR2 SYGVKD. The CDR3 is made up of 16 amino acids. CDR3 residues: CAISESIQGLNTEAFF.

V and J are TRBV15 and TRBJ2-7. There are 15 residues in the CDR3. Germline CDR1 is LNHNV and CDR2 is YYDKDF (reference sequence). The CDR3 is CATSSIGRNSYEQYF.

The V and J genes are TRBV6-6 and TRBJ2-5; TCRdb returns TRBD2, unconfirmable since there is no DNA. CDR1 MNHNY and CDR2 SVGAGI come from the germline V gene (reference sequence). This CDR3 spans 14 amino acids. CDR3 amino acids: CASRKSDLQETQYF.

The chain combines TRBV29-1 with TRBJ2-2; absent DNA, TCRdb's TRBD1 call cannot be checked. CDR1 SQVTM and CDR2 ANQGSEA come from the germline V gene. This CDR3 has 18 amino acids. The CDR3 sequence: CSVPHSSDRGRNTGELFF.

The chain couples TRBV5-4 to TRBJ2-5; TCRdb outputs TRBD2, but without DNA this stays unchecked. CDR3 length: 16 amino acids. Per the germline V gene, CDR1 is SGHNT and CDR2 is YYREEE (reference sequence). CDR3: CASSFRVLAGQETQYF.

The chain is built from TRBV4-1 and TRBJ2-7; the TRBD2 assignment by TCRdb is unverifiable without DNA. CDR3 length: 21 amino acids. Per the germline V gene, CDR1 is MGHRA and CDR2 is YSYEKL. The CDR3 is CASSQRAGDAGLAASSCEQYF.

This chain uses TRBV29-1 with TRBJ1-2; the D call of TRBD1 rests on TCRdb alone, since no DNA is present to check it. Germline V lookup: CDR1 SQVTM, CDR2 ANQGSEA. CDR3 length equals 16 residues. The CDR3 sequence is CSVEDPRTGFYYGYTF.

The chain combines TRBV7-9 with TRBJ2-7; TCRdb names TRBD1, which stays unverified in the absence of DNA. CDR3 length: 13 residues. Germline V gives CDR1 SEHNR, CDR2 FQNEAQ (reference sequence). CDR3 loop: CASSLDTSYEQYF.